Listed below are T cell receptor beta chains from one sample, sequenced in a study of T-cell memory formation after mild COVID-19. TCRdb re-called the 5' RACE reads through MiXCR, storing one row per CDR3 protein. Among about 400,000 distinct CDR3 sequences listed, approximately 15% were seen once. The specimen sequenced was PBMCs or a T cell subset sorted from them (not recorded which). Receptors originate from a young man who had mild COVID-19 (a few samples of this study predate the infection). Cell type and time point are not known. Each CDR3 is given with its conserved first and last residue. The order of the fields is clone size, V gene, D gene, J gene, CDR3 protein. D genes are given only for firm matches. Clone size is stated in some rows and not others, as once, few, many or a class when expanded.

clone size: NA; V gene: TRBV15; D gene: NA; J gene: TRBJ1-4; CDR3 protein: CATSRAAEYNEKLFF
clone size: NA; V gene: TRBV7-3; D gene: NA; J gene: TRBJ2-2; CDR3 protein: CASSLRGFEGSGELFF
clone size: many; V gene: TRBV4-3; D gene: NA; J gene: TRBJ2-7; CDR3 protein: CASSQGLQIYEQYF
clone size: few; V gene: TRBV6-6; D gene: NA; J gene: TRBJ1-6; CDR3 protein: CASSASSPLHF
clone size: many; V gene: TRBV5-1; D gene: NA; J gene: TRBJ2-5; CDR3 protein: CASRLEGETQYF
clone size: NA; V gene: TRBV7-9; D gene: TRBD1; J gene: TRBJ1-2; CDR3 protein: CASSALKGAFTF
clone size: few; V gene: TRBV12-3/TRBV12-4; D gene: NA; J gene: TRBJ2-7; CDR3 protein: CASSLRRSYEQYF
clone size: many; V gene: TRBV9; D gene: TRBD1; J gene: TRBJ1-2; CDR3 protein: CASSVAETGGVFGYTF
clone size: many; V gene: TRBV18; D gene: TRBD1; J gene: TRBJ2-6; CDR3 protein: CASSISQGAGANVLTF
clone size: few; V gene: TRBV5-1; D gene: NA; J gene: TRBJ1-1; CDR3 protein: CASSPLGQPNTEAFF
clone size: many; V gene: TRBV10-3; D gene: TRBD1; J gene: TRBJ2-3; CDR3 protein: CAISEGTGGADTQYF
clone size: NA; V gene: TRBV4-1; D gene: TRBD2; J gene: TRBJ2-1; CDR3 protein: CASSHLAGQGNEQFF
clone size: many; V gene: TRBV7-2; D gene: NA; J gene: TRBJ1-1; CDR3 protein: CASSLDRWNTEAFF
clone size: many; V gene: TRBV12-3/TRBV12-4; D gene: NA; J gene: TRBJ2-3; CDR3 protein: CASRPGRPADTQYF
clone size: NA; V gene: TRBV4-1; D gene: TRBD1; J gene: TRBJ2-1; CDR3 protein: CASSQDLVGQGAREQFF
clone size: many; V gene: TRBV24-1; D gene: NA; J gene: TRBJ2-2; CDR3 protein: CATGASTGELFF
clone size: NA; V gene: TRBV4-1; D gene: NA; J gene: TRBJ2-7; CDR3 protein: CASSQGLLYEQYF
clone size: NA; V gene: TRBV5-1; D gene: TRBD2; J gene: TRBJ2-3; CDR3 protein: CASSLLAGVRDTQYF
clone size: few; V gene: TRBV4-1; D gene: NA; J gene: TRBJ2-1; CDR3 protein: CASSRPRARGGVYNEQFF
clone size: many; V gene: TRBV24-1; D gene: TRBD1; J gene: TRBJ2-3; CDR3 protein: CAIATGESTDTQYF
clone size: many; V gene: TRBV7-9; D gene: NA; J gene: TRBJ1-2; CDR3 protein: CASSRGSWGEGGYTF
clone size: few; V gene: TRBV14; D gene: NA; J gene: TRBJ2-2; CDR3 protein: CASSQEVYRTNTGELFF
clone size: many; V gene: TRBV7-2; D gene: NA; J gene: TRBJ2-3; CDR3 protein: CASSFRFPDTQYF
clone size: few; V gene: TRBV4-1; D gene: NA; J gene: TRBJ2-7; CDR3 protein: CASSQGFSYEQYF
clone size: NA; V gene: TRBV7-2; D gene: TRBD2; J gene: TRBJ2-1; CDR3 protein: CASRDQLAGGPPEQFF
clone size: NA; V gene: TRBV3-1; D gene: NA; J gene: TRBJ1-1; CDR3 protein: CASSHQRGYRTEAFF
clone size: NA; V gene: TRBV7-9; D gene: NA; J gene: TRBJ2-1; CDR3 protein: CASEAARYNEQFF
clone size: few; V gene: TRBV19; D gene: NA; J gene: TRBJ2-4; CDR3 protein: CATPGERSGNIQYF
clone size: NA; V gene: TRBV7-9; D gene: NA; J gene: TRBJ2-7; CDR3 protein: CASSSTTGRDEQYF
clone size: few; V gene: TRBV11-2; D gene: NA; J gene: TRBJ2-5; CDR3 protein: CASSSPEGETQYF
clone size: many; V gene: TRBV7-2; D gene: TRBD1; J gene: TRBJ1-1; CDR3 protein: CASSPQGAAEAFF
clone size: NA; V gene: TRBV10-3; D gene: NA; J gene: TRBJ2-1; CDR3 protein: CAISESLGTVRNEQFF
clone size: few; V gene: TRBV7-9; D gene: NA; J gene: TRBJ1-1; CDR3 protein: CASSPTGHEAFF
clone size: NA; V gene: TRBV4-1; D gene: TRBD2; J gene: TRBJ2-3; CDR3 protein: CASSQDPTSGSTDTQYF
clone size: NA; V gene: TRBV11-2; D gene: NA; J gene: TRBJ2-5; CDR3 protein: CASSTNRVTQETQYF
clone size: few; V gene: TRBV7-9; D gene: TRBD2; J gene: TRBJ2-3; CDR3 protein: CASSSRGGLADTQYF
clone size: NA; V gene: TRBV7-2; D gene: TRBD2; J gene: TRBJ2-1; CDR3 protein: CASSLAAGGDYNEQFF
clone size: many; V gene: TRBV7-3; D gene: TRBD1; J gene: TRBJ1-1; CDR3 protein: CASRRQGNTEAFF
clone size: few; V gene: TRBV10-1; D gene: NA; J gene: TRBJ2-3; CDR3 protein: CASSARVGGSTDTQYF
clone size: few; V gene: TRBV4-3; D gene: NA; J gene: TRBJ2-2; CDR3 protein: CASSQESQRALNTGELFF
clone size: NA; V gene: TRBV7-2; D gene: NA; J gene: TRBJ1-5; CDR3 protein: CASSLLGRTDQPQHF
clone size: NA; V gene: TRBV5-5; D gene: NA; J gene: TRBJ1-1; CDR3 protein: CASSSKVWVIGNTEAFF
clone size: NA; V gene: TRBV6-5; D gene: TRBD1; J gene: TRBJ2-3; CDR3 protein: CASSYYPPGQGMDTQYF
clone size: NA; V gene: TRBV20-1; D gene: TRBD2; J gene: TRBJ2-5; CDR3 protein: CSAIAGVQETQYF
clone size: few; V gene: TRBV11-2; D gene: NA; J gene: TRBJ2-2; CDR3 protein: CASSLGLGWNTGELFF
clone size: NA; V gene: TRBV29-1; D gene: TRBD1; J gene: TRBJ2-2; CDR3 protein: CSVGQGNGELFF
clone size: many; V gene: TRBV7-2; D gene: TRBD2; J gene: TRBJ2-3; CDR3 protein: CASSRTSGGAPDTQYF
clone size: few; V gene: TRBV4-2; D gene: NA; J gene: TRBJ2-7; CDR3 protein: CASSQSKLATYEQYF
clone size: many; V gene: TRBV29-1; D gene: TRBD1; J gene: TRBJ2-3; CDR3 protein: CSVELEDRGDTQYF
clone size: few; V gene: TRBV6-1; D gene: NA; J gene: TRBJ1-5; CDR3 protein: CASSKDRGNQPQHF
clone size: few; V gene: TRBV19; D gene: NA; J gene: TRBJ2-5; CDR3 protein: CASSMYYQETQYF
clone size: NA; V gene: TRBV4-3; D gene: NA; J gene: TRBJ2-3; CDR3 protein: CASSQAQVPTDTQYF
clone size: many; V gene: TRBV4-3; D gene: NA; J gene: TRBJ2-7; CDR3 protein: CASSLGRGPTLDEQYF
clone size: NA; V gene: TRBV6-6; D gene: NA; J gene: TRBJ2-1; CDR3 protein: CASSFTGMCFF
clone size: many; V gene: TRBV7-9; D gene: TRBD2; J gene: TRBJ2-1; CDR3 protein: CASSPGLAGFYNEQFF